These T cell receptor beta chains were read from a single sample in a study of blood T cell repertoires in COVID-19. Only in-frame clones appear in the TCRdb table, and some are missing; sequencing was by immunoSEQ multiplex PCR. Counted here are around 360,000 clones, about 87% occurring once; the ten biggest clones make up less than 2.5%. Sequenced: PBMCs or T cells enriched from blood (not recorded which). The receptors shown here come from a middle-aged man in a cohort exposed to, infected with or recovered from COVID-19 (not recorded which). Both conserved end residues are part of each CDR3. The order of the fields is clone size, V gene, J gene, D gene, CDR3 protein, CDR3 DNA. D genes are given only for firm matches. Clone size, where shown, is once, few, many, or a class for clones that have expanded.

-,TRBV30,TRBJ2-7,-,CAWSGGSFYEQYF,TGTGCCTGGAGTGGCGGCAGCTTTTACGAGCAGTACTTC
-,TRBV6-5,TRBJ2-2,-,CSGAGDTGELFF,TGTTCGGGTGCAGGGGACACCGGGGAGCTGTTTTTT
-,TRBV9,TRBJ2-2,TRBD2,CASSAGLAGVAGGELFF,TGTGCCAGCAGCGCGGGACTAGCGGGAGTTGCGGGCGGGGAGCTGTTTTTT
-,TRBV11-2,TRBJ2-1,TRBD2,CASSLDLTSANEQFF,TGTGCCAGCAGCTTAGATCTGACTAGCGCCAATGAGCAGTTCTTC
-,TRBV10-1,TRBJ2-2,-,CASTAGFGELFF,TGCGCCAGCACCGCAGGGTTCGGGGAGCTGTTTTTT
-,TRBV15,TRBJ2-5,-,CATSRDMRQETQYF,TGTGCCACCAGCAGAGATATGCGGCAAGAGACCCAGTACTTC
-,TRBV4-2,TRBJ2-2,TRBD1,CASSQEGQGVAGEVGELFF,TGTGCCAGCAGCCAAGAGGGACAGGGGGTAGCGGGAGAGGTCGGGGAGCTGTTTTTT
-,TRBV28,TRBJ2-7,TRBD1,CASSLPLTGRDEQYF,TGTGCCAGCAGTTTACCCTTGACAGGGCGGGACGAGCAGTACTTC
-,TRBV15,TRBJ2-5,-,CATSRDTVQETQYF,TGTGCCACCAGCAGAGATACGGTCCAAGAGACCCAGTACTTC
-,TRBV6-5,TRBJ2-5,TRBD2,CASAGVGRETQYF,TGTGCCAGCGCGGGAGTGGGTCGAGAGACCCAGTACTTC
-,TRBV7-8,TRBJ2-7,-,CASSPTAGYYEQYF,TGTGCCAGCAGCCCGACCGCGGGGTACTACGAGCAGTACTTC
-,TRBV7-8,TRBJ2-1,-,CASSLVSRGLYNEQFF,TGTGCCAGCAGCTTAGTGTCTCGCGGACTCTACAATGAGCAGTTCTTC
-,TRBV6-5,TRBJ2-2,TRBD2,CASSRTGLDAGELFF,TGTGCCAGCAGTCGGACGGGACTAGATGCCGGGGAGCTGTTTTTT
-,TRBV19,TRBJ2-3,TRBD2,CASSFLAGDPDTQYF,TGTGCCAGTAGTTTCCTAGCGGGAGACCCAGATACGCAGTATTTT
-,TRBV19,TRBJ2-2,TRBD1,CASSIRDRDGELFF,TGTGCCAGTAGTATAAGGGACAGGGATGGGGAGCTGTTTTTT
-,TRBV2,TRBJ2-1,TRBD2,CASSLAGDQFF,TGTGCCAGCAGTCTAGCGGGGGACCAGTTCTTC
-,TRBV7-9,TRBJ2-1,TRBD2,CASSLGLAYNEQFF,TGTGCCAGCAGCCTTGGACTAGCCTACAATGAGCAGTTCTTC
-,TRBV27,TRBJ2-1,TRBD2,CASRRGAGGALGEQFF,TGTGCCAGCAGGAGGGGAGCGGGAGGGGCTTTGGGTGAGCAGTTCTTC
few,TRBV10-1,TRBJ2-1,TRBD2,CASRSSGYNEQFF,TGCGCCAGCAGGTCTAGCGGCTACAATGAGCAGTTCTTC